This is a list of T cell receptor beta chains from one sample in a study of T cell responses to AZD1222 COVID-19 vaccine. The assay was immunoSEQ multiplex PCR, and TCRdb's table has in-frame clones only and misses some. The sample carries 150,000 or so clones, approximately 92% recorded once. The sequences come from peripheral blood, collected 28 days after the second AZD1222 dose. All receptors derive from an adult who received the AZD1222 COVID-19 vaccine. The CDR3 runs from the conserved cysteine through the conserved F or W. The order of the fields is V gene, clone size, J gene, D gene, CDR3 protein, CDR3 DNA. A D gene is named only where the DNA matches it firmly. Size tells how often a clone was seen (once, few, many) or the class of an expanded clone, and some rows leave it out.

V gene: TRBV3-1/TRBV3-2; clone size: once; J gene: TRBJ2-7; D gene: .; CDR3 protein: CASSPHDFTASYEQYF; CDR3 DNA: TGTGCCAGCAGCCCCCATGATTTTACCGCGTCCTACGAGCAGTACTTC
V gene: TRBV5-8; clone size: once; J gene: TRBJ1-1; D gene: .; CDR3 protein: CASSRQQNTEAFF; CDR3 DNA: TGTGCCAGCAGCAGACAACAGAACACTGAAGCTTTCTTT
V gene: TRBV3-1/TRBV3-2; clone size: .; J gene: TRBJ2-4; D gene: TRBD2; CDR3 protein: CASSHSGSFGKNIQYF; CDR3 DNA: TGTGCCAGCAGCCACAGCGGGAGTTTTGGCAAAAACATTCAGTACTTC
V gene: TRBV28; clone size: .; J gene: TRBJ2-1; D gene: TRBD1; CDR3 protein: CASSWDREVYNEQFF; CDR3 DNA: TGTGCCAGCAGTTGGGACAGGGAAGTCTACAATGAGCAGTTCTTC
V gene: TRBV19; clone size: .; J gene: TRBJ2-7; D gene: .; CDR3 protein: CASSFSSEQYF; CDR3 DNA: TGTGCCAGTAGTTTTTCTTCCGAGCAGTACTTC
V gene: TRBV7-2; clone size: .; J gene: TRBJ2-6; D gene: .; CDR3 protein: CASSSRSGANVLTF; CDR3 DNA: TGTGCCAGCAGCTCCCGGTCTGGGGCCAACGTCCTGACTTTC
V gene: TRBV2; clone size: .; J gene: TRBJ1-5; D gene: .; CDR3 protein: CASMKDSNQPQHF; CDR3 DNA: TGTGCCAGCATGAAAGATAGCAATCAGCCCCAGCATTTT
V gene: TRBV19; clone size: .; J gene: TRBJ1-1; D gene: TRBD1; CDR3 protein: CASNYKRDRVSEAFF; CDR3 DNA: TGTGCCAGTAATTACAAACGGGACAGGGTATCTGAAGCTTTCTTT
V gene: TRBV5-6; clone size: once; J gene: TRBJ2-7; D gene: .; CDR3 protein: CASSLSPTVYEQYF; CDR3 DNA: TGTGCCAGCAGCTTGAGTCCGACAGTCTACGAGCAGTACTTC
V gene: TRBV10-3; clone size: once; J gene: TRBJ2-1; D gene: .; CDR3 protein: CAISESGFYGSSYNEQFF; CDR3 DNA: TGTGCCATCAGTGAGTCGGGGTTCTACGGGAGCTCCTACAATGAGCAGTTCTTC
V gene: TRBV7-9; clone size: medium-sized; J gene: TRBJ2-7; D gene: .; CDR3 protein: CASSLSTGGFGQYF; CDR3 DNA: TGTGCCAGCAGCTTATCCACCGGGGGTTTTGGGCAGTACTTC
V gene: TRBV30; clone size: .; J gene: TRBJ2-1; D gene: TRBD2; CDR3 protein: CAWSARGRRGEQFF; CDR3 DNA: TGTGCCTGGAGTGCGCGCGGGAGGCGGGGTGAGCAGTTCTTC
V gene: TRBV18; clone size: .; J gene: TRBJ2-1; D gene: TRBD2; CDR3 protein: CASSPLEITAGVEQFF; CDR3 DNA: TGTGCCAGCTCACCTCTCGAAATTACAGCGGGAGTTGAGCAGTTCTTC
V gene: TRBV27; clone size: .; J gene: TRBJ1-2; D gene: TRBD1; CDR3 protein: CASSLSVGQGPSYNYGYTF; CDR3 DNA: TGTGCCAGCAGTTTATCCGTAGGACAGGGCCCATCCTATAACTATGGCTACACCTTC
V gene: TRBV3-1/TRBV3-2; clone size: .; J gene: TRBJ2-7; D gene: .; CDR3 protein: CASIKQGGYEQYF; CDR3 DNA: TGTGCCAGCATCAAGCAAGGCGGCTACGAGCAGTACTTC
V gene: TRBV18; clone size: .; J gene: TRBJ1-3; D gene: .; CDR3 protein: CASSPGTGIGNTIYF; CDR3 DNA: TGTGCCAGCTCACCTGGAACAGGGATCGGAAACACCATATATTTT
V gene: TRBV6-5; clone size: .; J gene: TRBJ1-3; D gene: .; CDR3 protein: CASRTVNSGNTIYF; CDR3 DNA: TGTGCCAGCCGGACGGTTAACTCTGGAAACACCATATATTTT
V gene: TRBV30; clone size: .; J gene: TRBJ1-2; D gene: .; CDR3 protein: CAWSVQNGYTF; CDR3 DNA: TGTGCCTGGAGTGTCCAGAATGGCTACACCTTC
V gene: TRBV2; clone size: .; J gene: TRBJ1-2; D gene: .; CDR3 protein: CASSDNGAYGYTF; CDR3 DNA: TGTGCCAGCAGTGATAATGGGGCCTATGGCTACACCTTC
V gene: TRBV7-6; clone size: .; J gene: TRBJ2-1; D gene: TRBD2; CDR3 protein: CASSPTLAGVSYNEQFF; CDR3 DNA: TGTGCCAGCAGCCCCACTCTAGCGGGAGTCTCCTACAATGAGCAGTTCTTC